The clone carrying this T cell receptor beta chain was counted many times. This sample stems from a study of T cells after yellow fever vaccination. Study overall: Sorting by CD3, CD45RA, CCR7 and CD95 gave EM, EMRA, CM and Tscm subsets. Whole-study results and caveats: Within the sorted memory subsets, almost all vaccine-responding clonotypes could not be detected on day 0. FACS-sorted repertoires could contain abundant clonotypes contaminating from the bulk population. The booster saw the reappearance of most primary-vaccination clones (around 95% CD4, around 90% CD8).

TCRdb passed the 5' RACE reads through MiXCR, listing each CDR3 protein once. Counted here are more than 20,000 distinct CDR3 sequences, less than 5.5% occurring once; the ten biggest clones make up around 20%. Germline-derived CDR1 and CDR2 are SGHVS and FQNEAQ. The CDR3 extends over 12 amino acids. V trimming: 4 bases; J trimming: 5 bases; junction bases outside the gene matches: 2. The chain recombines TRBV7-8 with TRBJ2-7, with TRBD2 matching 7 bases. This receptor was identified in a man aged 18 to 30 who received the YFV17D yellow fever vaccine. The source material was PBMCs, either bulk or a sorted T-cell subset (CD4+, CD8+, memory, or dextramer-sorted; not recorded which), sampled approximately 47 days after the first yellow fever vaccination. CDR3 amino acids: CASSSGRDEQYF. CDR3 coding DNA: TGTGCCAGCAGCTCTGGGAGGGACGAGCAGTACTTC.